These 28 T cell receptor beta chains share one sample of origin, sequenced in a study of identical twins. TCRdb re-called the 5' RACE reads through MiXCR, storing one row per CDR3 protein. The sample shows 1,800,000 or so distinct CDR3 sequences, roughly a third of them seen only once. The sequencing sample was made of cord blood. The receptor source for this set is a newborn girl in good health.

CDR3 residues: CASSLGIAGPTDTQYF. The CDR3 nucleotides are TGTGCCAGCAGCTTAGGCATAGCGGGACCCACAGATACGCAGTATTTT. The chain uses TRBV7-6 and TRBJ2-3, with 8 bases lining up with TRBD2. The CDR3 contains 16 residues. The V gene's germline CDR1 is SGHVS and CDR2 FNYEAQ. J was trimmed by 2 bases and V by 1 base; bases with no gene match: 5.

The CDR3 loop reads CASSPLGGLGTDTQYF. In DNA, the CDR3 is TGTGCCAGCAGTCCACTAGGGGGGCTCGGCACAGATACGCAGTATTTT. The chain combines TRBV6-6 with TRBJ2-3; possibly TRBD1 or TRBD2 for D (6 bases each). The length of the CDR3 is 16 residues. The V and J ends lost 5 bases and 1 base respectively, with 16 bases between them. CDR1 and CDR2 from the germline V gene are MNHNY and SVGAGI (reference sequence).

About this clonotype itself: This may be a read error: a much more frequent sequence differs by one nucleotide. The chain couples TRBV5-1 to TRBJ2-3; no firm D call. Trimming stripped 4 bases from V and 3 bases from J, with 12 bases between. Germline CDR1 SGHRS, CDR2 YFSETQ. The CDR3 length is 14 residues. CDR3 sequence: CASSQRPATDTQYF. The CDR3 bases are TGCGCCAGCAGCCAGAGACCAGCGACAGATACGCAGTATTTT.

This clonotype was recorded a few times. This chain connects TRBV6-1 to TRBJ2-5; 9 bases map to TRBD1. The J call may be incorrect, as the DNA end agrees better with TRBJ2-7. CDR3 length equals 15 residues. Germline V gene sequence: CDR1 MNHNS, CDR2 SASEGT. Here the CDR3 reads CASRVRDRVYSEQYF. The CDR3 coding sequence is TGTGCCAGCAGAGTCCGGGACAGGGTGTATAGCGAGCAGTACTTC.

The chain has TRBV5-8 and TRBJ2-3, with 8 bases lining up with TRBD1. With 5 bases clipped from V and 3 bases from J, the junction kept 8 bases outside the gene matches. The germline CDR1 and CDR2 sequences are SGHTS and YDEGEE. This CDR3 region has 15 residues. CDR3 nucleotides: TGTGCCAGCAGACCCCCAGGGGGCGGAACAGATACGCAGTATTTT. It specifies CASRPPGGGTDTQYF.

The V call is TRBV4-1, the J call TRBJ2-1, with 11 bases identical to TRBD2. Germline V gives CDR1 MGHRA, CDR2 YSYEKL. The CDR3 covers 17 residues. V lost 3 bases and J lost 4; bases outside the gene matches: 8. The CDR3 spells CASSHRTSGGPYNEQFF. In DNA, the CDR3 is TGCGCCAGCAGCCATCGTACTAGCGGGGGACCTTACAATGAGCAGTTCTTC.

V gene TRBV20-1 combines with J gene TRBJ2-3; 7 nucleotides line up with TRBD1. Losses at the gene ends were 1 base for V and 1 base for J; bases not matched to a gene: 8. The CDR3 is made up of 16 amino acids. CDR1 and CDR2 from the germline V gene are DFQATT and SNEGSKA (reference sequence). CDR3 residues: CSARVAFRGRTDTQYF. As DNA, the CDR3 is TGCAGTGCTAGAGTCGCCTTTAGGGGGCGCACAGATACGCAGTATTTT.

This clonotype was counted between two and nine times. The DNA for the CDR3 is TGTGCCAGCAGCCTAGGGGACGAAAGGGTTTATGAGCAGTTCTTC. It translates to CASSLGDERVYEQFF. The chain has TRBV4-2 and TRBJ2-1, with D tentatively TRBD1 or TRBD2 (5 bases each). This CDR3 contains 15 residues. V lost 4 bases and J 8 bases, leaving 18 bases between the germline ends. Per the germline V gene, CDR1 is LGHNA and CDR2 is YNFKEQ.

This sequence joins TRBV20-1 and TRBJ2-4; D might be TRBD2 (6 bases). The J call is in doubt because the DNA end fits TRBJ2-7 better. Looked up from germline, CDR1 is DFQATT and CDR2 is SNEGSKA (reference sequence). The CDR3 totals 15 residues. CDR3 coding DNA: TGCAGTGCTAGAGGGGGGGTAGAGGGCCCCTACGAGCAGTACTTC. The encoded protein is CSARGGVEGPYEQYF.

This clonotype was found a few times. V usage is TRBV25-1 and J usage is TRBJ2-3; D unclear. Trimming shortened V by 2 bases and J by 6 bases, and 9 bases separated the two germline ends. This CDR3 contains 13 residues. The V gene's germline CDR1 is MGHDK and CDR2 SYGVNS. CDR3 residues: CASSEPGRDTQYF. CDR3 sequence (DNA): TGTGCCAGCAGTGAACCGGGTCGGGATACGCAGTATTTT.

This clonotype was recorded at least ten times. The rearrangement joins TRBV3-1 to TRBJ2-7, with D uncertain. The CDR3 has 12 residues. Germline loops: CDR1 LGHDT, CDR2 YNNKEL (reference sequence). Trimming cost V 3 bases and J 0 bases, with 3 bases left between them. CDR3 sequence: CASSHRSYEQYF. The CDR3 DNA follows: TGTGCCAGCAGCCACCGCTCCTACGAGCAGTACTTC.

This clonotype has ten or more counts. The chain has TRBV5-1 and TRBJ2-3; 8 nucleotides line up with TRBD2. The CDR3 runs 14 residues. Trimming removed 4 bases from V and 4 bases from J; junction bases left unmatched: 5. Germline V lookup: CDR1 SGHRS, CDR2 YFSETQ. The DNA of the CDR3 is TGCGCCAGCAGCCAGGACGGGAGGGCAGATACGCAGTATTTT. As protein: CASSQDGRADTQYF.

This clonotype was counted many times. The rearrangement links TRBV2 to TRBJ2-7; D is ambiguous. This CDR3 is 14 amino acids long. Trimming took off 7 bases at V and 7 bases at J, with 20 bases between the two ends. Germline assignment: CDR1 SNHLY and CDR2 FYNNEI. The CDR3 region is CASKLQNVVVEQYF. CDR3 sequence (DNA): TGTGCCAGCAAACTCCAAAACGTAGTGGTTGAGCAGTACTTC.

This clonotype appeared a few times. CDR3 in DNA: TGTGCCAGCAGCCCGACTAGCGGGGAATACGAGCAGTACTTC. Its protein is CASSPTSGEYEQYF. The V gene is TRBV4-2, the J gene TRBJ2-7; 11 bases are a match to TRBD2. V was clipped by 4 bases and J by 4 bases; unmatched bases: 3. The CDR3 extends over 14 amino acids. Per germline, CDR1 LGHNA and CDR2 YNFKEQ.

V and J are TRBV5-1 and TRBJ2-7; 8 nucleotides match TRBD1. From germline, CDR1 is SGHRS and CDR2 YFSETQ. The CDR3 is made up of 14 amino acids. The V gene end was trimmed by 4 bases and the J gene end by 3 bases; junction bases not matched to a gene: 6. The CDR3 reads CASSVQGGYYEQYF. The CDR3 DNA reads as TGCGCCAGCAGCGTACAGGGGGGATACTACGAGCAGTACTTC.

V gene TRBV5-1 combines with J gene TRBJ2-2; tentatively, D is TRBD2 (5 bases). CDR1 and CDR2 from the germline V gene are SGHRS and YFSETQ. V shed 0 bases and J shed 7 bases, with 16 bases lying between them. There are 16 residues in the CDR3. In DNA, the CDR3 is TGCGCCAGCAGCTTGGTCCTCCTAGATGCGGGCGGGGAGCTGTTTTTT. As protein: CASSLVLLDAGGELFF.

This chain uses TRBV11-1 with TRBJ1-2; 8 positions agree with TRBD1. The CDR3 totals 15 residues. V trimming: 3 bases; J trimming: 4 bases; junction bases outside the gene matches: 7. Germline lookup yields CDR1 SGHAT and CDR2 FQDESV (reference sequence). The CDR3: CASSFGQGPIYGYTF. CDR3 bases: TGTGCCAGCAGCTTCGGACAGGGACCTATCTATGGCTACACCTTC. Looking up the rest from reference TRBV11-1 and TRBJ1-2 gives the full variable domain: EAEVAQSPRYKITEKSQAVAFWCDPISGHATLYWYRQILGQGPELLVQFQDESVVDDSQLPKDRFSAERLKGVDSTLKIQPAELGDSAMYLCASSFGQGPIYGYTFGSGTRLTVV.

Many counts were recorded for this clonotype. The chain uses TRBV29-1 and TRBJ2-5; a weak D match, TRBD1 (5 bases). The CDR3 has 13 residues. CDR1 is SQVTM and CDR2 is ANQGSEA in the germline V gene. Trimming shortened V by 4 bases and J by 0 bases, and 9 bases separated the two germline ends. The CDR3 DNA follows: TGCAGCGTTGGGGGCCTGTACCAAGAGACCCAGTACTTC. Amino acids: CSVGGLYQETQYF.

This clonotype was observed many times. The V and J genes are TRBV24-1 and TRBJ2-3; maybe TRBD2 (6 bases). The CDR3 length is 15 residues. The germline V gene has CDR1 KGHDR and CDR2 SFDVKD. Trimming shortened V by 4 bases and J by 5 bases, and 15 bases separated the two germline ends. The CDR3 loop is CATSDQRAKGDTQYF. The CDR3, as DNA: TGTGCCACCAGTGACCAGCGGGCAAAGGGAGATACGCAGTATTTT.

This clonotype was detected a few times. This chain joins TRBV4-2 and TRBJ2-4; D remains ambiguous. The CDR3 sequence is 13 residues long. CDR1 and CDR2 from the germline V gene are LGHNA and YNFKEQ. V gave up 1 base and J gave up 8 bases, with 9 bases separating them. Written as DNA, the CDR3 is TGTGCCAGCAGCCAAGCTCCCGGCCACATTCAGTACTTC. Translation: CASSQAPGHIQYF.

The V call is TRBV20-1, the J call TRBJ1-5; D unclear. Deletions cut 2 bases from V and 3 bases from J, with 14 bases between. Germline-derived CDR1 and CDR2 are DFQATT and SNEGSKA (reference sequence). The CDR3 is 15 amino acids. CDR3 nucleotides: TGCAGTGCTAGATTTGAGGGCCAGGTCAATCAGCCCCAGCATTTT. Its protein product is CSARFEGQVNQPQHF.

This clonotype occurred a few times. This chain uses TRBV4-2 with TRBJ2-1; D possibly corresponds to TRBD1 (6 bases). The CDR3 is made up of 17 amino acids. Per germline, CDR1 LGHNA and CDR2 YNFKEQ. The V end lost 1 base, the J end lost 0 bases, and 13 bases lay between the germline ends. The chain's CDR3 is CASSQGHRASSYNEQFF. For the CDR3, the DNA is TGTGCCAGCAGCCAAGGACACAGGGCTAGCTCCTACAATGAGCAGTTCTTC.

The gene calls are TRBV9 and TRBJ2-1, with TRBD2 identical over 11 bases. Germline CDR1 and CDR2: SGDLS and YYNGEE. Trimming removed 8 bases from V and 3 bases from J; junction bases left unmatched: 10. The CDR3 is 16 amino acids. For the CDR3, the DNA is TGTGCCAGTCATCCTCAGACTAGCGGGGACTACAATGAGCAGTTCTTC. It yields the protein CASHPQTSGDYNEQFF.

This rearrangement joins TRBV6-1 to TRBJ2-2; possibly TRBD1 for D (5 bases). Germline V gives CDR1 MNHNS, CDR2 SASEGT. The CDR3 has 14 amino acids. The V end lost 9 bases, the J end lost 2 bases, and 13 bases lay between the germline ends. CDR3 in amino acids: CASFQGVNTGELFF. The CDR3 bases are TGTGCCAGTTTTCAGGGCGTTAACACCGGGGAGCTGTTTTTT.

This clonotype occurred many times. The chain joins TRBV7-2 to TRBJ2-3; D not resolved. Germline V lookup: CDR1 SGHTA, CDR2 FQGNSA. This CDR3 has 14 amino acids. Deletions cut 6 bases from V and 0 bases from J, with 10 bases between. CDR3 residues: CASSLADSTDTQYF. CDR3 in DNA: TGTGCCAGCAGTTTGGCGGACAGCACAGATACGCAGTATTTT.

CDR3 sequence (DNA): TGTGCCAGCAGGAAACCGGGACACTCATACAATGAGCAGTTCTTC. This gives the protein CASRKPGHSYNEQFF. The rearrangement links TRBV27 to TRBJ2-1, with D possibly matching TRBD1 (6 bases). CDR1 is MNHEY, CDR2 SMNVEV, per germline (reference sequence). The V and J ends lost 6 bases and 4 bases respectively, with 16 bases between them. The CDR3 spans 15 residues.

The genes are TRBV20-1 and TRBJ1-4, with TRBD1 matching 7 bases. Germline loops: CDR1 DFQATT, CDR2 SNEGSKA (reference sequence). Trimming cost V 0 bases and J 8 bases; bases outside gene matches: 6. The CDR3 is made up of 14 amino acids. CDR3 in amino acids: CSARDNRGREKLFF. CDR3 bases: TGCAGTGCTAGAGATAACAGGGGCAGGGAAAAACTGTTTTTT.

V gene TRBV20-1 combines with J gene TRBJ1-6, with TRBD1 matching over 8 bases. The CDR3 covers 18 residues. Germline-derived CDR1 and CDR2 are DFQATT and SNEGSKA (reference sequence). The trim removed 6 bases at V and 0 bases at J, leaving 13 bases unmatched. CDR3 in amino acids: CSANNPRTGSSYNSPLHF. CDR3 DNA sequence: TGCAGTGCCAATAACCCCAGGACAGGGAGCTCCTATAATTCACCCCTCCACTTT.